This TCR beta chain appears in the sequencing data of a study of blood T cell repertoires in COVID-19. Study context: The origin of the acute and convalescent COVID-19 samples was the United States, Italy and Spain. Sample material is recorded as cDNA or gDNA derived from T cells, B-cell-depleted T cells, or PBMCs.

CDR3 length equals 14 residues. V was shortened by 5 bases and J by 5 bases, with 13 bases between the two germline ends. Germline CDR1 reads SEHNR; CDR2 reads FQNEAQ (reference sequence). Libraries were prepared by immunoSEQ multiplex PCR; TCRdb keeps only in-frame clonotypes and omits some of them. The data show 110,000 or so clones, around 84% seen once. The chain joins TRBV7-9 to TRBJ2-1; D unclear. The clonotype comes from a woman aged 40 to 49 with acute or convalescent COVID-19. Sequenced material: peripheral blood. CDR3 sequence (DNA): TGTGCCAGCAGCCAAACCCAAGCCCACAATGAGCAGTTCTTC. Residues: CASSQTQAHNEQFF.